The clone carrying this TCR beta chain was detected a few times. Its antigen is not known. V was pared by 2 bases and J by 3 bases, with 10 bases between. The CDR3 is made up of 14 amino acids. The germline CDR1 and CDR2 sequences are SEHNR and FQNEAQ (reference sequence). The record originates from a study of regulatory T cells in long-lasting Graves disease. Study background: Over 5 years of antithyroid drugs with positive TSH receptor antibodies was taken to mean persistent Graves' disease.

Noted time point: persistent/refractory GD, antithyroid drugs over 5 years with positive TRAb. PBMCs provided the RNA from which the TCR library was made. Overall study findings and caveats: New patients shared fewer public clonotypes (over 900) than persistent patients did (roughly 2,700). Persistent Graves' patients possessed reduced TCR diversity relative to recently diagnosed ones.

iRepertoire HTBI primers and Arm-PCR of CDR3 regions built TCR beta libraries. Via MiXCR, TCRdb re-called the multiplex PCR reads, giving one row per CDR3 protein. The data hold roughly 400,000 distinct CDR3 sequences, with around 23% observed a single time. The chain couples TRBV7-9 to TRBJ1-2; D unresolved. This TCR derives from a female donor with Graves disease. The material sequenced was peripheral blood mononuclear cells (PBMCs), taken when the disease was refractory, from a patient treated with antithyroid drugs. The CDR3 DNA is TGTGCCAGCAGCTTATTTTCAGAGCACTATGGCTACACCTTC. Translated, it gives CASSLFSEHYGYTF.